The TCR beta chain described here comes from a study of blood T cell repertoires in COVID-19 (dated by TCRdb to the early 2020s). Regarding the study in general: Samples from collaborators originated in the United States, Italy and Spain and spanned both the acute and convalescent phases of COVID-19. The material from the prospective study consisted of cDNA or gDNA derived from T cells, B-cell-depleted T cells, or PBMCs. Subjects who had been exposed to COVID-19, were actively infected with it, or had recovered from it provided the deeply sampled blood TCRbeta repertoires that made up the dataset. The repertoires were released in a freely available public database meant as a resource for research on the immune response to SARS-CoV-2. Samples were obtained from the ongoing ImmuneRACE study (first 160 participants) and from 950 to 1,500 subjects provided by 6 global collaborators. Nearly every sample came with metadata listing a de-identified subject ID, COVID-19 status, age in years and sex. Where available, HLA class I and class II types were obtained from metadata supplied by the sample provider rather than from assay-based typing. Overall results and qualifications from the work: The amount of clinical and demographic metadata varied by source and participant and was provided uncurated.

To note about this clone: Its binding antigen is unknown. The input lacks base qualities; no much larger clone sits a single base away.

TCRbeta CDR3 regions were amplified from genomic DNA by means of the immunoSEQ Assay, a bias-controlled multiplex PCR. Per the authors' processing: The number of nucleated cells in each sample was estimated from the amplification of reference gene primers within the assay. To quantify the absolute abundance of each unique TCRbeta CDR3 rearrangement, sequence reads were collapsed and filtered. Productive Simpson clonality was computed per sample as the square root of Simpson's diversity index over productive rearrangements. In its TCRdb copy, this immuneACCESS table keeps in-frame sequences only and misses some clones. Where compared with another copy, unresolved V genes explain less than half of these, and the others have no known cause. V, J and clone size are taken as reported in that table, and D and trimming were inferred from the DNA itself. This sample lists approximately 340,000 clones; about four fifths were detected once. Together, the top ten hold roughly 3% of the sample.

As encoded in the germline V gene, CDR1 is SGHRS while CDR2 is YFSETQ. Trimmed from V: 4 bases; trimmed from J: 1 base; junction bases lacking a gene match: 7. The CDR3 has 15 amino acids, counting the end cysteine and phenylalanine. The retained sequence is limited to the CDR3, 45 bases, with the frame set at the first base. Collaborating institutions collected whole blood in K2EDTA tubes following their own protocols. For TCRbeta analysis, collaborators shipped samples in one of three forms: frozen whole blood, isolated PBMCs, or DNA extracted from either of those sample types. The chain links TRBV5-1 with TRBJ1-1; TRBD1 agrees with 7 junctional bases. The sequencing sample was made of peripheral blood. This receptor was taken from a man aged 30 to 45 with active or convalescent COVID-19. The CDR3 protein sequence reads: CASSPWDSSNTEAFF. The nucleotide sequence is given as TGCGCCAGCAGCCCCTGGGACAGCTCGAACACTGAAGCTTTCTTT.